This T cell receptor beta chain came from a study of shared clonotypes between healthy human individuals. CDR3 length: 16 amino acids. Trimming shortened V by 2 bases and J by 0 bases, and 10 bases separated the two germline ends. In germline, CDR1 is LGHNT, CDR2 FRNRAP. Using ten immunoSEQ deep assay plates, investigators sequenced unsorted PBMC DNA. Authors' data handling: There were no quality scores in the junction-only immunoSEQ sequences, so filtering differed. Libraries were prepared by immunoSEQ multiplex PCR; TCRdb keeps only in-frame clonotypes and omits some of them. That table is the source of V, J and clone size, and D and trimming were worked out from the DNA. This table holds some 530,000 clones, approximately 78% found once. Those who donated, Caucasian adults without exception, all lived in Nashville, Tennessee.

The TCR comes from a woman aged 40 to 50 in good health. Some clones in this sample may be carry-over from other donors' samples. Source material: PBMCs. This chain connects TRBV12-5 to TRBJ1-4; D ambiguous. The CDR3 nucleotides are TGTGCTAGTGGTTTGCCCACGTTTGCAACTAATGAAAAACTGTTTTTT. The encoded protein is CASGLPTFATNEKLFF.